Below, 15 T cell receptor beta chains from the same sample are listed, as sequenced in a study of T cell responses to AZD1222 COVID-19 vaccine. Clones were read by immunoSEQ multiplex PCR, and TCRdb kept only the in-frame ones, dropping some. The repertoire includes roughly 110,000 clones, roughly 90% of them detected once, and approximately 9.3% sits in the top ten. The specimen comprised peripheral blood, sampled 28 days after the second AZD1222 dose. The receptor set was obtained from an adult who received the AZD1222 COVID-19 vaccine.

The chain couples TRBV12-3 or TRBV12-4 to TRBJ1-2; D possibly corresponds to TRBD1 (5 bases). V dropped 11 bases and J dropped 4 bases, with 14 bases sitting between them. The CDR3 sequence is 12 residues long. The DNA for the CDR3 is TGTGCCTTGTGGGACCTGCCCTATGGCTACACCTTC. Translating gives CALWDLPYGYTF.

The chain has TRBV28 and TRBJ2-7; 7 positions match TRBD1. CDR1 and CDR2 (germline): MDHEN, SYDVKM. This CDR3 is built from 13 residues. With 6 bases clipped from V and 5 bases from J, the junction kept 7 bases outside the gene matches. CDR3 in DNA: TGTGCCAGCAGACCAACAGGGGCCGACGAGCAGTACTTC. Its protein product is CASRPTGADEQYF.

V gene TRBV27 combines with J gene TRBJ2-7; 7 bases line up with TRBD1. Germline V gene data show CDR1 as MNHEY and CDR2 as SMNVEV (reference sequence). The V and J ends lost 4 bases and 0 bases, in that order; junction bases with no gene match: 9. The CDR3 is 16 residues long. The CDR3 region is CASSSQVGQFSYEQYF. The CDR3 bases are TGTGCCAGCAGTTCGCAAGTGGGACAGTTCTCCTACGAGCAGTACTTC.

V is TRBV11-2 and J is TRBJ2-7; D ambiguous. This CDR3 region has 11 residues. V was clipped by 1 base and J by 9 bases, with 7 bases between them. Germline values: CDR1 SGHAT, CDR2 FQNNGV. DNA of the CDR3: TGTGCCAGCAGCTTAGGTTATGGGCAGTACTTC. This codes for CASSLGYGQYF.

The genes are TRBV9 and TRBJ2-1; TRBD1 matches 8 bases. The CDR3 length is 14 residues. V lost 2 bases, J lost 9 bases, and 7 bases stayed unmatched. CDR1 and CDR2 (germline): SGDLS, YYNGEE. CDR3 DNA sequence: TGTGCCAGCAGCGTCGGACAGGGCGCGATTGAGCAGTTCTTC. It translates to CASSVGQGAIEQFF.

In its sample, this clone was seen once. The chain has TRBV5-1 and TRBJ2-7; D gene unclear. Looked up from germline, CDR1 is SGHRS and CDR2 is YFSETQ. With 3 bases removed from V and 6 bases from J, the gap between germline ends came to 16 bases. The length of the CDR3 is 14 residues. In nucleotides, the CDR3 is TGCGCCAGCAGCTCCCGACTCGGCGGTAGCGAGCAGTACTTC. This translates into CASSSRLGGSEQYF.

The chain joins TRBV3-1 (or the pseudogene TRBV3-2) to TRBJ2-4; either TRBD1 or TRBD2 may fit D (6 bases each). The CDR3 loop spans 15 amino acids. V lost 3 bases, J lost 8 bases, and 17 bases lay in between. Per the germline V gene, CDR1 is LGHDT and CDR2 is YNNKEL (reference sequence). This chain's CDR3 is CASSQTGGPRDIQYF. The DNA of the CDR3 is TGTGCCAGCAGCCAGACCGGGGGCCCCAGGGACATTCAGTACTTC.

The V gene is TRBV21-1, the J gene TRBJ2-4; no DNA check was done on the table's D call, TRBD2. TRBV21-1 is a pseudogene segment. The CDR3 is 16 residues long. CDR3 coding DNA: TGTGCCAGCAGCAAAAGTAAGGCGGAACCGCCTGACATTCAGTACTTC. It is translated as CASSKSKAEPPDIQYF.

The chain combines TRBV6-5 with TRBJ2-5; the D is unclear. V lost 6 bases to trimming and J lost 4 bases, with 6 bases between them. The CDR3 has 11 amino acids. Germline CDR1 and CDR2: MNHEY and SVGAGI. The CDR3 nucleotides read TGTGCCAGCAGCCACGGAGAGACCCAGTACTTC. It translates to CASSHGETQYF.

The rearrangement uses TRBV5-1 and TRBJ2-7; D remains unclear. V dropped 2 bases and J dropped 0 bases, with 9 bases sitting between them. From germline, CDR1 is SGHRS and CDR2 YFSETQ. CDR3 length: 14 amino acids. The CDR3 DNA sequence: TGCGCCAGCAGCTTAGGGTCTAGCTCCTACGAGCAGTACTTC. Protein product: CASSLGSSSYEQYF.

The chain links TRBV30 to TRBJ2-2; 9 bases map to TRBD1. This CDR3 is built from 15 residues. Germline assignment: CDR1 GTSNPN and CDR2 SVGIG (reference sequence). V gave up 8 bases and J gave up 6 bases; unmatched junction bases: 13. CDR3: CAGSTGGRGAGELFF. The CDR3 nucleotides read TGTGCCGGATCCACAGGGGGCCGAGGAGCCGGGGAGCTGTTTTTT.

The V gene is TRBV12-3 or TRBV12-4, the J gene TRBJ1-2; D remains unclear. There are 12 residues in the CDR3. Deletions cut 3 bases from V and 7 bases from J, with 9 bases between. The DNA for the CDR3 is TGTGCCAGCAGTTTCAATCTAGGTGGCTACACCTTC. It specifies CASSFNLGGYTF.

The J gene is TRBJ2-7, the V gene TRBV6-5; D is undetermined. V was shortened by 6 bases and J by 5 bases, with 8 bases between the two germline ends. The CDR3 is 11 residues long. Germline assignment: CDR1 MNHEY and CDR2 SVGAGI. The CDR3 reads CASRRLDEQYF. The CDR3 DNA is TGTGCCAGCAGGAGATTGGACGAGCAGTACTTC.

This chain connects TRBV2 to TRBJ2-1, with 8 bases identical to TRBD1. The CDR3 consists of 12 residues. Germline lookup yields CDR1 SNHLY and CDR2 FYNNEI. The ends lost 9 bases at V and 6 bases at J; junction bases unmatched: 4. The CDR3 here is CARRTGSNEQFF. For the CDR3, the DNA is TGTGCCAGGAGGACAGGGAGCAATGAGCAGTTCTTC.

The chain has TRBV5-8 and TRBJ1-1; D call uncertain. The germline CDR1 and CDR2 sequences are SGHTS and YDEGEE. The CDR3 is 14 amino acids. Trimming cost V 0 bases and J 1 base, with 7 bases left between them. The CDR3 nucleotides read TGTGCCAGCAGCTTGGGAACAGCGAACACTGAAGCTTTCTTT. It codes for CASSLGTANTEAFF.